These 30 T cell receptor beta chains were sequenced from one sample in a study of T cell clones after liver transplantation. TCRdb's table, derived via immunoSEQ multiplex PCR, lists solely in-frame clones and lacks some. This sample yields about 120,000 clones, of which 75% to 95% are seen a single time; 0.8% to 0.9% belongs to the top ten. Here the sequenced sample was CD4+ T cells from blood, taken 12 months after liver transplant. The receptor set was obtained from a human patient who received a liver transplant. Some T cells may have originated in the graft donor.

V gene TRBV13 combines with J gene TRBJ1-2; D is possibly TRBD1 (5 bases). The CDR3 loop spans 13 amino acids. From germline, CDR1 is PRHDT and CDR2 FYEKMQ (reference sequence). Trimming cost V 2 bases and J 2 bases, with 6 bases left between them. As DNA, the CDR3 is TGTGCCAGCAGCTTATCAGGGAACTATGGCTACACCTTC. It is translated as CASSLSGNYGYTF.

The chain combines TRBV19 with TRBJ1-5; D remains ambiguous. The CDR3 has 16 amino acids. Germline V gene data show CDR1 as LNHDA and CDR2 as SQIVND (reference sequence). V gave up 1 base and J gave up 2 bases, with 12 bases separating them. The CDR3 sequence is CASSIARMQGNQPQHF. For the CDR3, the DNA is TGTGCCAGTAGTATAGCTCGGATGCAGGGCAATCAGCCCCAGCATTTT.

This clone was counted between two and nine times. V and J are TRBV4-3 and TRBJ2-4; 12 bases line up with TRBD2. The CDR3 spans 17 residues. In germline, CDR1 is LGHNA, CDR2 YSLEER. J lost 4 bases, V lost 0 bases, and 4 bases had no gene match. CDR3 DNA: TGCGCCAGCAGCCAAGATTTTGGACTAGCGGGAAAAAACATTCAGTACTTC. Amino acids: CASSQDFGLAGKNIQYF.

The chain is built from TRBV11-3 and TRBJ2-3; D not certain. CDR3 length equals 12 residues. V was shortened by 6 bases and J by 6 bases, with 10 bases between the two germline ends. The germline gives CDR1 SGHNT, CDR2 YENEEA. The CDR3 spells CASSPARDTQYF. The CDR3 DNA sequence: TGTGCCAGCAGTCCCGCGCGGGATACGCAGTATTTT. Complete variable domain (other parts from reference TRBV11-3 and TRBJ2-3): EAGVVQSPRYKIIEKKQPVAFWCNPISGHNTLYWYLQNLGQGPELLIRYENEEAVDDSQLPKDRFSAERLKGVDSTLKIQPAELGDSAVYLCASSPARDTQYFGPGTRLTVL.

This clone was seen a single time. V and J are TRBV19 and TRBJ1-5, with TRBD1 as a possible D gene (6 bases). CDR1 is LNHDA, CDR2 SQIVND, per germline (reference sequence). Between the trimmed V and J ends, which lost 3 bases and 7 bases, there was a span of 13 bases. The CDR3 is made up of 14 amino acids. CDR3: CASSMGGREQPQHF. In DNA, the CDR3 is TGTGCCAGTAGTATGGGGGGGCGCGAACAGCCCCAGCATTTT.

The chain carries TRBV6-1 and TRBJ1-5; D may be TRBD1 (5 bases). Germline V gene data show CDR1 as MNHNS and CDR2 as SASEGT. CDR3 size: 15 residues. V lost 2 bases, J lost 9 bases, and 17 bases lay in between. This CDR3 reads CASSERGGSPSPQHF. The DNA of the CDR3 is TGTGCCAGCAGTGAAAGGGGCGGCAGTCCCTCGCCCCAGCATTTT.

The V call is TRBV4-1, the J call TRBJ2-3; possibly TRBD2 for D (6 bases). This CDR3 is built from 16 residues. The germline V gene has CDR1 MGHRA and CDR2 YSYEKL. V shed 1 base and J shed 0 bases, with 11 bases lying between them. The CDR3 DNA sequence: TGCGCCAGCAGCCAAGGGTGGAGGGCTAGCACAGATACGCAGTATTTT. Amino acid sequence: CASSQGWRASTDTQYF.

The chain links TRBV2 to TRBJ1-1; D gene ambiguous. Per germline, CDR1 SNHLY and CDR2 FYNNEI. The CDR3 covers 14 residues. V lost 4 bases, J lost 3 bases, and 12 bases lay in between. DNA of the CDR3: TGTGCCAGCAGTGCCAACGGGAGGTACACTGAAGCTTTCTTT. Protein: CASSANGRYTEAFF.

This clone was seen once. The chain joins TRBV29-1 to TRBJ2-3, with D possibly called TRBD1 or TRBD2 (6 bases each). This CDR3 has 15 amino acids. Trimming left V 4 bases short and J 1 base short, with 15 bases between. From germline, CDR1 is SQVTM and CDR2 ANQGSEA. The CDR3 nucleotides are TGCAGCGTTGGGGGGCCCGGAGGGGGCACAGATACGCAGTATTTT. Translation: CSVGGPGGGTDTQYF.

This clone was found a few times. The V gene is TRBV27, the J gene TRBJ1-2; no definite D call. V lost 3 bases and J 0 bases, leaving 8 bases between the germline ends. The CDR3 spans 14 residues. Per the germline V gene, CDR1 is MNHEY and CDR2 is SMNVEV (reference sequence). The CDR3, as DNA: TGTGCCAGCAGTTTGGGCAAACCTAACTATGGCTACACCTTC. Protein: CASSLGKPNYGYTF.

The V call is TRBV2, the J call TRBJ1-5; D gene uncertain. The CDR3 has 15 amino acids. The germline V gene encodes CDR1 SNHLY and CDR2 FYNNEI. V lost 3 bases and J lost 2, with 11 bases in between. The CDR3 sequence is CASSDRVSGNQPQHF. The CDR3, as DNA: TGTGCCAGCAGTGATAGGGTTTCGGGCAATCAGCCCCAGCATTTT.

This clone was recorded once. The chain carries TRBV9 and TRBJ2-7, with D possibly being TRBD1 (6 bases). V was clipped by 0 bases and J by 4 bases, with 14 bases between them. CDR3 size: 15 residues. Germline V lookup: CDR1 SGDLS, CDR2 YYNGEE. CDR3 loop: CASSVATGILYEQYF. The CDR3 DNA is TGTGCCAGCAGCGTAGCGACAGGAATCCTTTACGAGCAGTACTTC.

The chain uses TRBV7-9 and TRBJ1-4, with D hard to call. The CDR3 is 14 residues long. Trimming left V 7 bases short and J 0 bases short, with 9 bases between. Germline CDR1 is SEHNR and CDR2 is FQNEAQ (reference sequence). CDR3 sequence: CASTVAATNEKLFF. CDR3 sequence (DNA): TGTGCCAGCACCGTGGCCGCAACTAATGAAAAACTGTTTTTT.

The CDR3 coding sequence is TGTGCCAGCAGTGTGGAGGGGCAAGAGACCCAGTACTTC. This gives the protein CASSVEGQETQYF. V gene TRBV2 combines with J gene TRBJ2-5; a possible D gene is TRBD2 (6 bases). This CDR3 region has 13 residues. The ends were cut back, 4 bases at V and 2 bases at J, with 8 bases in the middle. The germline V gene has CDR1 SNHLY and CDR2 FYNNEI. Using reference TRBV2 and TRBJ2-5 for the parts outside the CDR3, the full variable domain is EPEVTQTPSHQVTQMGQEVILRCVPISNHLYFYWYRQILGQKVEFLVSFYNNEISEKSEIFDDQFSVERPDGSNFTLKIRSTKLEDSAMYFCASSVEGQETQYFGPGTRLLVL.

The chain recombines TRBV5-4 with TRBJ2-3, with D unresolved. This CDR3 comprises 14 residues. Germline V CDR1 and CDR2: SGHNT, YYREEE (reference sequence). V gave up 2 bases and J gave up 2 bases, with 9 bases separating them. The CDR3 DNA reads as TGTGCCAGCAGCTTAGAAGCAGACACAGATACGCAGTATTTT. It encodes CASSLEADTDTQYF.

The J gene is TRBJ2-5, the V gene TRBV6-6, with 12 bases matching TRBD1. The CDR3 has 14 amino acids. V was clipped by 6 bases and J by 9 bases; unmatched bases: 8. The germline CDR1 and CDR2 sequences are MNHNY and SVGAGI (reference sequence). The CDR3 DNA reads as TGTGCCAGCAGAGTGGGACAGGGGGCGGTGGCCCAGTACTTC. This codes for CASRVGQGAVAQYF.

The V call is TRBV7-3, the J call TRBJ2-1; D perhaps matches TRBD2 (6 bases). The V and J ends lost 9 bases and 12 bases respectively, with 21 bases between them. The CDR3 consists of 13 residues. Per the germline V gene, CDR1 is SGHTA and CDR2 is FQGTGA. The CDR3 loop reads CASKLNSGGTQFF. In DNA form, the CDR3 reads TGTGCCAGTAAGCTTAATAGCGGAGGTACGCAGTTCTTC.

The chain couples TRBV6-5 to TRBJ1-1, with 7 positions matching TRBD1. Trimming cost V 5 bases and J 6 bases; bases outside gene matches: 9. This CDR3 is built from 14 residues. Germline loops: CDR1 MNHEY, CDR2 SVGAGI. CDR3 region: CASSETGQRPEAFF. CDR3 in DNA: TGTGCCAGCAGTGAAACGGGACAGAGACCTGAAGCTTTCTTT.

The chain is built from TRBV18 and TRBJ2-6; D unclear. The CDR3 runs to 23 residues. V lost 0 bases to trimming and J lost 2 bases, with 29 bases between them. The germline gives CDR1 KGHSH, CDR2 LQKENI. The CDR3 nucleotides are TGTGCCAGCTCACCACCGAAGGGCAGGCCACAAACCTTTCCCCCTCCTGGGGCCAACGTCCTGACTTTC. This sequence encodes CASSPPKGRPQTFPPPGANVLTF.

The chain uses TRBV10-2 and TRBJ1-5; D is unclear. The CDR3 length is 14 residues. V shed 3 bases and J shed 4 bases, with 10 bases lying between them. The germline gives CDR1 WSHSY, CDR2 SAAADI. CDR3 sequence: CASSERETNQPQHF. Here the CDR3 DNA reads TGCGCCAGCAGTGAAAGGGAAACGAATCAGCCCCAGCATTTT.

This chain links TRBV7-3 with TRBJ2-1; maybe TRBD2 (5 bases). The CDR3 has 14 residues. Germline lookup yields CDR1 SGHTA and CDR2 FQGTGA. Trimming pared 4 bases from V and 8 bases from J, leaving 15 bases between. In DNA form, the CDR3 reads TGTGCCAGCAGCTACAAGGCTAGCACCGATGAGCAGTTCTTC. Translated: CASSYKASTDEQFF.

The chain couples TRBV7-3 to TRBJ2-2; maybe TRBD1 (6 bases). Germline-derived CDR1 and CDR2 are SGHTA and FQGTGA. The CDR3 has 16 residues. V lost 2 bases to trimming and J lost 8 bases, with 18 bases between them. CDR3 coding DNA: TGTGCCAGCAGCTTATTGGGGACACCTCCAGCGGGGGAGCTGTTTTTT. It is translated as CASSLLGTPPAGELFF.

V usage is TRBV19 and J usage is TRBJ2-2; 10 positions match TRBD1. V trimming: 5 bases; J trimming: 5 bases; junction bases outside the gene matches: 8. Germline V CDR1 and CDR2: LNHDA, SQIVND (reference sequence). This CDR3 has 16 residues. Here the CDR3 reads CASSETGTGETGELFF. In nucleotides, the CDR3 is TGTGCCAGTAGTGAAACCGGGACAGGGGAAACCGGGGAGCTGTTTTTT. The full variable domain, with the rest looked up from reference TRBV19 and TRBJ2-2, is DGGITQSPKYLFRKEGQNVTLSCEQNLNHDAMYWYRQDPGQGLRLIYYSQIVNDFQKGDIAEGYSVSREKKESFPLTVTSAQKNPTAFYLCASSETGTGETGELFFGEGSRLTVL.

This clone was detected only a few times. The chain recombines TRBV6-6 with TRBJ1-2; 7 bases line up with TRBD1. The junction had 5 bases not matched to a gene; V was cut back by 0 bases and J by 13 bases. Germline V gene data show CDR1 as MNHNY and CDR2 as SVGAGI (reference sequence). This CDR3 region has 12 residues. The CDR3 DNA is TGTGCCAGCAGTTACTCGACAGGGCCTATCACCTTC. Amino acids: CASSYSTGPITF.

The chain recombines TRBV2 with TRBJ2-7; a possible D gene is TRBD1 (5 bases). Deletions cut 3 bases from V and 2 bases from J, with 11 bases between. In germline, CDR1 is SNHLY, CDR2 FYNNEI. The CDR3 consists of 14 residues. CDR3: CASSEQGLTYEQYF. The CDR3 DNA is TGTGCCAGCAGTGAGCAGGGTTTAACCTACGAGCAGTACTTC.

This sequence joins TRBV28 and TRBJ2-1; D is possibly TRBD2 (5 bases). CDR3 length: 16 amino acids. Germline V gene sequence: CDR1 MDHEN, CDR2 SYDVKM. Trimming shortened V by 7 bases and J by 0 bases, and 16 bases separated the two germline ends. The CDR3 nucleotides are TGTGCCAGCATGGAGGTCGGTGGCGGCTCCTACAATGAGCAGTTCTTC. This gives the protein CASMEVGGGSYNEQFF.

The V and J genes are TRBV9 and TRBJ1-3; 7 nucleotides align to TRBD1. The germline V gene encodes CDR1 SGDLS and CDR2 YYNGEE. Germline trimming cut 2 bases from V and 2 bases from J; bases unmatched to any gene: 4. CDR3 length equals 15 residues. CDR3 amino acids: CASSVHDRAGNTIYF. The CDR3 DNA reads TGTGCCAGCAGCGTCCATGACAGGGCTGGAAACACCATATATTTT.

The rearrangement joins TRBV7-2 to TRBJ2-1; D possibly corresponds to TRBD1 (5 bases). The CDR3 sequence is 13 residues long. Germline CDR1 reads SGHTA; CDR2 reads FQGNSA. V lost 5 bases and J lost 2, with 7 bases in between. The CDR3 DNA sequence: TGTGCCAGCAGCGCAGGGACCTACAATGAGCAGTTCTTC. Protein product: CASSAGTYNEQFF. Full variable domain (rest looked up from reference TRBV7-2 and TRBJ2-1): GAGVSQSPSNKVTEKGKDVELRCDPISGHTALYWYRQSLGQGLEFLIYFQGNSAPDKSGLPSDRFSAERTGGSVSTLTIQRTQQEDSAVYLCASSAGTYNEQFFGPGTRLTVL.

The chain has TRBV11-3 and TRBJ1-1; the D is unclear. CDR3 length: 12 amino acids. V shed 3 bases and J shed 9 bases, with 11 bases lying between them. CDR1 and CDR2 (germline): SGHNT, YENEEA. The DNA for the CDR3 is TGTGCCAGCAGCTTCTTCCTGAGCCAAGCTTTCTTT. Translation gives CASSFFLSQAFF. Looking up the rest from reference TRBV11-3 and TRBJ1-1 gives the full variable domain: EAGVVQSPRYKIIEKKQPVAFWCNPISGHNTLYWYLQNLGQGPELLIRYENEEAVDDSQLPKDRFSAERLKGVDSTLKIQPAELGDSAVYLCASSFFLSQAFFGQGTRLTVV.

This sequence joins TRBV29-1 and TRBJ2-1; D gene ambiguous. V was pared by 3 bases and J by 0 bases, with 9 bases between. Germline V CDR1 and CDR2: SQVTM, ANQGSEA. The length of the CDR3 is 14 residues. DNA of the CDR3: TGCAGCGTTGAGCACCCCAGCTCCTACAATGAGCAGTTCTTC. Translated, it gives CSVEHPSSYNEQFF.